This entry features one T cell receptor (beta chain) sequence. Its cognate antigen is unknown. In germline, CDR1 is SGHDT, CDR2 YYEEEE. This CDR3 has 11 residues. Between the trimmed V and J ends, which lost 8 bases and 8 bases, there was a span of 13 bases. Profiling relied on immunoSEQ multiplex PCR, and the TCRdb table lists in-frame clones only, not all of them. The sample has about 33,000 clones; around four fifths are singletons. These data come from a study of T cells in localized non-small cell lung cancer. Study results and caveats: T cell clonality was highest in uninvolved adjacent lung, above tumor. Without multi-region sequencing, intratumor heterogeneity could not be excluded. In adjacent lung, a median roughly 60 of the top 100 tumor clones were found.

The chain has TRBV5-6 and TRBJ1-2, with unresolved D. The sequence was collected from a male donor aged 60 or over with stage III squamous cell lung carcinoma. The source was peripheral blood, collected before any cancer treatment. Written as DNA, the CDR3 is TGTGCCAGTGGGCCGTCTAGAGGCTACACCTTC. Translated: CASGPSRGYTF.